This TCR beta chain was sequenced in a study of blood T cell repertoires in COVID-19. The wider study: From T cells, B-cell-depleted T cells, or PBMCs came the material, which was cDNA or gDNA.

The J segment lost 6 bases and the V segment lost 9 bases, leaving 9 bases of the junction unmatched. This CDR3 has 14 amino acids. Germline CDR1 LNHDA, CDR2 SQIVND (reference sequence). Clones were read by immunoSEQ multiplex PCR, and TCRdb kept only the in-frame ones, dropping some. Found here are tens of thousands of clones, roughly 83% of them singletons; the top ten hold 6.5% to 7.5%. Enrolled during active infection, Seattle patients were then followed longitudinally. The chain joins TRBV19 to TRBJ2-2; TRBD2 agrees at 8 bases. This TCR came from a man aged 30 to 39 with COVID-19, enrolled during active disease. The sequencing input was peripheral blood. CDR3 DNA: TGTGCCAGCACTAGCGGTCTGACGGCCGGGGAGCTGTTTTTT. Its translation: CASTSGLTAGELFF.